This T cell receptor beta chain was captured in a study of T-cell memory formation after mild COVID-19 (dated by TCRdb to the early 2020s). General notes on the study: TCR sequence clusters from the two donors were found to be largely donor specific. The cohort comprised two young, previously healthy adult volunteers, one female and one male. T-cell clones expanding and contracting after mild COVID-19 in two donors were tracked by longitudinal TCRalpha and TCRbeta repertoire sequencing. Results and caveats for the whole study, not just this receptor: Some responding clones were found in pre-infection memory, which suggests that pre-existing cross-reactive memory T cells took part in the SARS-CoV-2 response. Clones that contracted from day 15 to 85 showed balanced CD4/CD8 phenotypes, whereas a second wave of clones that expanded from day 15 to 37 leaned towards CD4+. The second-wave clones that peaked on day 37 were not confirmed to be SARS-CoV-2 specific. Only a couple of mild cases were covered by the study, and larger cohorts that include severe cases with pre-infection samples were considered necessary. Contracting CD4+ clones turned up mainly in the CM and EM memory subsets, whereas EMRA was where CD8+ clones were enriched.

Concerning this clonotype: The antigen it binds to is not known. No base qualities exist here, and no much larger clone lies one base off it.

Sequencing used an Illumina NovaSeq 6000. cDNA libraries for TCRalpha and TCRbeta were prepared by 5'RACE using constant-segment primers, with sample barcodes and unique molecular identifiers added. RNA was extracted from every sample with Trizol reagent. Library amplification was performed in two PCR steps, and a second sample barcode and Illumina TruSeq adapters were introduced in the second step. Sequencing of libraries was performed on an Illumina NovaSeq with 2 x 150 bp paired-end reads. Regarding the original processing steps: Reads were demultiplexed and collapsed into UMI-guided consensus sequences with migec v1.2.7. Using mixcr v2.1.11, the UMI consensuses were aligned to TRA and TRB V and J templates and assembled into clonotypes. A clonotype was counted as expanded or contracted only when both edgeR and NoisET called the clonotype significant, with the noise models trained on biological replicates. For edgeR calls, the cutoffs were a false discovery rate-adjusted p below 0.01 and a log2 fold-change threshold of 1. As an exploratory analysis of dynamics, max-normalized trajectories of the 1000 most abundant clonotypes were examined by PCA with hierarchical clustering. Separately sequenced CD4+ and CD8+ repertoires were used to assign the CD4 or CD8 phenotype of responding clones. The raw public reads went through TCRdb reprocessing: fastp at Q25, MiXCR clone calling, in-frame beta chains kept. Entries that share a CDR3 protein sequence are merged under the most common genes and DNA. The V and J calls were not made by the authors but by TCRdb's processing. This sample has roughly 250,000 distinct CDR3 sequences in its table, and 15% to 20% of those were observed once. The ten largest account for 3.5% of the sample.

Ficoll-Paque density gradient centrifugation was used to isolate PBMCs. Reading from cysteine to phenylalanine, the CDR3 counts 14 amino acids. CDR3 DNA only is kept here, 42 bases in frame from base 1. The junction shows trimming of 6 bases on V and 3 bases on J, and the gene matches do not reach 4 bases of it. This sequence was found in a man younger than 30 who had mild COVID-19 (a few samples of this study predate the infection). The sample titles of this study are shuffled in the database, so cell type and time point are left out; the donor was told from shared clones. Sequencing was performed on PBMCs or a T cell subset sorted from them (not recorded which). Rearrangement joined TRBV12-3 or TRBV12-4 to TRBJ1-5; 8 central nucleotides agree with TRBD1. The nucleotide sequence is given as TGTGCCAGCAGACCGACAGGGGCCAATCAGCCCCAGCATTTT. Its translation reads: CASRPTGANQPQHF.